This record covers a single T cell receptor (beta chain). The data were produced by immunoSEQ multiplex PCR, yet TCRdb's version contains in-frame clones alone and is incomplete. This table has about 56,000 clones, over 90% appearing once. These data belong to a study of technical replicates of blood from a handful of donors. Germline CDR1 SGDLS, CDR2 YYNGEE. With 3 bases removed from V and 1 base from J, the gap between germline ends came to 13 bases. This CDR3 is 15 amino acids long. The chain joins TRBV9 to TRBJ2-5, with D hard to call. Sequenced sample: PBMCs. This TCR derives from a human donor in good health. Some clones in this sample may be carry-over from other donors' samples. The CDR3 nucleotides read TGTGCCAGCAGCGGAGGCGGAGCAATCCAAGAGACCCAGTACTTC. Translating it yields CASSGGGAIQETQYF.